The subject of this entry is one T cell receptor beta chain. Antigen unknown. CDR3 length equals 14 residues. The germline V gene has CDR1 SGHDT and CDR2 YYEEEE. V lost 2 bases and J lost 2, with 8 bases in between. The source of the sample is a study of OX40 agonist ivuxolimab in advanced cancers. Study-wide findings and caveats: At doses 0.1 to 3.0 mg/kg, CD4+ and CD8+ clones expanded.

Libraries were prepared by immunoSEQ multiplex PCR; TCRdb keeps only in-frame clonotypes and omits some of them. The sample holds approximately 98,000 clones, approximately 80% seen once. The rearrangement links TRBV5-6 to TRBJ1-3, with TRBD1 as a possible D gene (5 bases). The receptor was isolated from an adult with an advanced solid tumor such as melanoma, head and neck, liver or kidney cancer. Material: CD4+ or CD8+ T cells sorted from blood, obtained in a trial of the OX40 agonist ivuxolimab. Here the CDR3 reads CASSLAGTGNTIYF. For the CDR3, the DNA is TGTGCCAGCAGCTTAGCAGGGACTGGAAACACCATATATTTT.